The text below deals with one T cell receptor (beta chain). This sample was included in a study of blood T cell repertoires in COVID-19. The CDR3 is made up of 14 amino acids. Germline V lookup: CDR1 SQVTM, CDR2 ANQGSEA. The ends lost 2 bases at V and 5 bases at J; junction bases unmatched: 5. Method: immunoSEQ multiplex PCR; TCRdb's copy keeps in-frame clones and lacks some. The sample gives about 260,000 clones, around 82% of which show up once; 8% to 10% is in the top ten. The sequenced sample consisted of peripheral blood. The chain links TRBV29-1 to TRBJ2-1; 8 bases fit TRBD2. The origin of this receptor is a woman aged 45-60 years who had recovered from COVID-19. In DNA form, the CDR3 reads TGCAGCGTTGAAAAGCGGGAGCGGGACAATGAGCAGTTCTTC. The encoded protein is CSVEKRERDNEQFF.